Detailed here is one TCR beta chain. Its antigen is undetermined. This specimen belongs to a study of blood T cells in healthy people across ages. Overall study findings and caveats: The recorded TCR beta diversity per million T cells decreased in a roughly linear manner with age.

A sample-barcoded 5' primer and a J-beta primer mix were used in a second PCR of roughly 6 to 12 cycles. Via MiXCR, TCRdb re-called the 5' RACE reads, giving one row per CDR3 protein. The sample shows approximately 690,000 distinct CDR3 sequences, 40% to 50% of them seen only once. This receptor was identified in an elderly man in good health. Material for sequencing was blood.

The CDR3 is CASSFGLPNEQYF. CDR3 sequence (DNA): TGCGCCAGCAGCTTCGGACTCCCCAACGAGCAGTACTTC. The chain joins TRBV5-1 to TRBJ2-7, with D maybe TRBD2 (5 bases). This CDR3 is 13 amino acids long. V was shortened by 2 bases and J by 5 bases, with 11 bases between the two germline ends. Germline V gives CDR1 SGHRS, CDR2 YFSETQ.